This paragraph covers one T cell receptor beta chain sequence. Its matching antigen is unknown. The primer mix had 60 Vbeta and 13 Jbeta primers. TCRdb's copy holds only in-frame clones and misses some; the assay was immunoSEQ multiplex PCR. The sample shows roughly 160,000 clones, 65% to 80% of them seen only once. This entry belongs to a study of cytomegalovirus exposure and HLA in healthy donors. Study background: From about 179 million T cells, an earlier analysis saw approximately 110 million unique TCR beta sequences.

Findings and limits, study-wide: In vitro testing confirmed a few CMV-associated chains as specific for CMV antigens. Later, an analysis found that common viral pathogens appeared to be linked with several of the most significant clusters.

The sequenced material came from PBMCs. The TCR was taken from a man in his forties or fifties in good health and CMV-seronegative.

The CDR3 region is CASSVWATDTQYF. The CDR3 region has the DNA TGTGCCAGTAGCGTGTGGGCCACAGATACGCAGTATTTT. V is TRBV19 and J is TRBJ2-3; D gene ambiguous. Germline CDR1 is LNHDA and CDR2 is SQIVND (reference sequence). The CDR3 totals 13 residues. With 6 bases removed from V and 2 bases from J, the gap between germline ends came to 9 bases.